These T cell receptor beta chains were read from a single sample in a study of regulatory T cells in long-lasting Graves disease. TCRdb recomputed calls from the multiplex PCR reads with MiXCR, one row per CDR3 protein. The data contain approximately 540,000 distinct CDR3 sequences, about 12% of them seen just once; the ten biggest clones take up over 7%. The sample also formed part of further work on T cells in Graves' hyperthyroidism and ophthalmopathy.

The material was peripheral blood mononuclear cells (PBMCs), obtained at new diagnosis, from a patient treated with antithyroid drugs. Receptors originate from a woman aged 25 to 39 with Graves disease. The CDR3 runs from the conserved cysteine through the conserved F or W. The D gene is left open where the match is weak. For some rows the clone size is stated as once, few or many, or as a class when expanded; others skip it.

d_gene: TRBD2; v_gene: TRBV20-1; abundance: many; j_gene: TRBJ2-1; CDR3nt: TGCAGTGCTAGCGGGAGGAACAACAATGAGCAGTTCTTC; CDR3aa: CSASGRNNNEQFF
d_gene: TRBD2; v_gene: TRBV15; abundance: many; j_gene: TRBJ2-1; CDR3nt: TGTGCCACCAGCAGGTACACTAGCGGGGCCGATGAGCAGTTCTTC; CDR3aa: CATSRYTSGADEQFF
d_gene: -; v_gene: TRBV18; abundance: many; j_gene: TRBJ1-1; CDR3nt: TGTGCCAGCTACGGGACACTCAACACTGAAGCTTTCTTT; CDR3aa: CASYGTLNTEAFF
d_gene: -; v_gene: TRBV28; abundance: many; j_gene: TRBJ2-3; CDR3nt: TGTGCCACCCAAGATTACGCCAGACACACAGATACGCAGTATTTT; CDR3aa: CATQDYARHTDTQYF
d_gene: -; v_gene: TRBV2; abundance: many; j_gene: TRBJ2-5; CDR3nt: TGTGCCAGCAGTCCTTACCCCCGTGGCAGGGGAGGTGAGACCCAGTACTTC; CDR3aa: CASSPYPRGRGGETQYF
d_gene: -; v_gene: TRBV25-1; abundance: many; j_gene: TRBJ2-5; CDR3nt: TGTGCCAGCAGTGACGGGGTAAGAGAGACCCAGTACTTC; CDR3aa: CASSDGVRETQYF
d_gene: -; v_gene: TRBV28; abundance: many; j_gene: TRBJ2-7; CDR3nt: TGTGCCAGCACCCCCCCGGGATCCTACGAGCAGTACTTC; CDR3aa: CASTPPGSYEQYF
d_gene: -; v_gene: TRBV18; abundance: many; j_gene: TRBJ1-1; CDR3nt: TGTGCCAGCTCTCCAAGCTGGGGGCGAGGTACTGAAGCTTTCTTT; CDR3aa: CASSPSWGRGTEAFF
d_gene: -; v_gene: TRBV6-1; abundance: many; j_gene: TRBJ1-5; CDR3nt: TGTGCCAGCAGCCCCATATTAGCTGCGGATAGCAATCAGCCCCAGCATTTT; CDR3aa: CASSPILAADSNQPQHF
d_gene: -; v_gene: TRBV10-2; abundance: -; j_gene: TRBJ2-7; CDR3nt: TGCGCCAGCAGTACGCACCGGCACTACGAGCAGTACTTC; CDR3aa: CASSTHRHYEQYF
d_gene: -; v_gene: TRBV18; abundance: -; j_gene: TRBJ1-1; CDR3nt: TGTGCCAGCTCACCTCTCGAAGGTTTGAACACTGAAGCTTTCTTT; CDR3aa: CASSPLEGLNTEAFF
d_gene: -; v_gene: TRBV7-9; abundance: -; j_gene: TRBJ1-2; CDR3nt: TGTGCCAGCACCAGGGGTGGCTACACCTTC; CDR3aa: CASTRGGYTF
d_gene: TRBD1; v_gene: TRBV2; abundance: many; j_gene: TRBJ2-1; CDR3nt: TGTGCCAGCAGGTTGGGACAGAGTTACAATGAGCAGTTCTTC; CDR3aa: CASRLGQSYNEQFF
d_gene: TRBD1; v_gene: TRBV12-3/TRBV12-4; abundance: many; j_gene: TRBJ1-1; CDR3nt: TGTGCCAGCAGTTTAGGTGACAGGGTTGAAGCTTTCTTT; CDR3aa: CASSLGDRVEAFF
d_gene: -; v_gene: TRBV30; abundance: many; j_gene: TRBJ2-1; CDR3nt: TGTGCCTGGAGTGTTCAAGGCTATGAGCAGTTCTTC; CDR3aa: CAWSVQGYEQFF
d_gene: -; v_gene: TRBV5-1; abundance: few; j_gene: TRBJ1-1; CDR3nt: TGCGCCAGCAGCTTGGAGTTCGGGAGACAAGCTTTCTTT; CDR3aa: CASSLEFGRQAFF
d_gene: TRBD2; v_gene: TRBV20-1; abundance: few; j_gene: TRBJ2-1; CDR3nt: TGCAGTGCTTCGAGCGGGGCTTACAATGAGCAGTTCTTC; CDR3aa: CSASSGAYNEQFF
d_gene: -; v_gene: TRBV7-2; abundance: many; j_gene: TRBJ1-4; CDR3nt: TGTGCCAGCAGCTTAGGCGCGGGTCCTGAAAAACTGTTTTTT; CDR3aa: CASSLGAGPEKLFF
d_gene: TRBD2; v_gene: TRBV19; abundance: -; j_gene: TRBJ2-3; CDR3nt: TGTGCCAGTAGTTCCAGACTAGCTGCAGATACGCAGTATTTT; CDR3aa: CASSSRLAADTQYF
d_gene: TRBD1; v_gene: TRBV5-6; abundance: -; j_gene: TRBJ2-1; CDR3nt: TGTGCCAGCAGCTTGGAAACGACAGGGGGACCCTACAATGAGCAGTTCTTC; CDR3aa: CASSLETTGGPYNEQFF
d_gene: -; v_gene: TRBV13; abundance: -; j_gene: TRBJ2-5; CDR3nt: TGTGCCAGCAGCCCCATAAAACAGGGAACGAAAGAGACCCAGTACTTC; CDR3aa: CASSPIKQGTKETQYF
d_gene: TRBD1; v_gene: TRBV27; abundance: many; j_gene: TRBJ1-1; CDR3nt: TGTGCCAGCAGAATTACAGGGGGTCAGACTGAAGCTTTCTTT; CDR3aa: CASRITGGQTEAFF
d_gene: TRBD1; v_gene: TRBV12-3/TRBV12-4; abundance: -; j_gene: TRBJ2-2; CDR3nt: TGTGCCAGCAGCCAAGACCGGGGACAGGGATCCGGGGAGCTGTTTTTT; CDR3aa: CASSQDRGQGSGELFF
d_gene: TRBD1; v_gene: TRBV27; abundance: many; j_gene: TRBJ2-1; CDR3nt: TGTGCCAGCAGTACCACAGGGGGGATTGAGCAGTTCTTC; CDR3aa: CASSTTGGIEQFF
d_gene: -; v_gene: TRBV15; abundance: many; j_gene: TRBJ1-5; CDR3nt: TGTGCCACCAGCAGAGATCGGGAGGGGCCCCAGCATTTT; CDR3aa: CATSRDREGPQHF
d_gene: TRBD1; v_gene: TRBV11-1; abundance: -; j_gene: TRBJ2-5; CDR3nt: TGTGCCAGCAGCCACCGAGACAGGGGTTGGGAAGAGACCCAGTACTTC; CDR3aa: CASSHRDRGWEETQYF
d_gene: -; v_gene: TRBV7-9; abundance: many; j_gene: TRBJ1-2; CDR3nt: TGTGCCAGCAGCTTAGGGCGCGGGAGCTATGGCTACACCTTC; CDR3aa: CASSLGRGSYGYTF
d_gene: -; v_gene: TRBV4-2; abundance: -; j_gene: TRBJ1-5; CDR3nt: TGTGCCAGCAGCCAAGAGGGTGGCGGAGGGGTACAGCCCCAGCATTTT; CDR3aa: CASSQEGGGGVQPQHF
d_gene: -; v_gene: TRBV18; abundance: many; j_gene: TRBJ2-5; CDR3nt: TGTGCCAGCAGTGCTCAAGAGACCCAGTACTTC; CDR3aa: CASSAQETQYF
d_gene: TRBD2; v_gene: TRBV7-8; abundance: many; j_gene: TRBJ2-7; CDR3nt: TGTGCCAGCAGCTTCATAGCGGGAGGCAGCTCCTACGAGCAGTACTTC; CDR3aa: CASSFIAGGSSYEQYF
d_gene: TRBD1; v_gene: TRBV10-2; abundance: -; j_gene: TRBJ2-5; CDR3nt: TGCGCCAGCAGTGAGGGGGAGGACAGGGCGCTTCAAGAGACCCAGTACTTC; CDR3aa: CASSEGEDRALQETQYF
d_gene: TRBD1; v_gene: TRBV7-9; abundance: many; j_gene: TRBJ1-2; CDR3nt: TGTGCCAGCAGCCCACAGGGGGCAGTTGGCTACACCTTC; CDR3aa: CASSPQGAVGYTF
d_gene: -; v_gene: TRBV28; abundance: many; j_gene: TRBJ1-2; CDR3nt: TGTGCCAGCAGTTTAACCCGGGGCAACTATGGCTACACCTTC; CDR3aa: CASSLTRGNYGYTF
d_gene: TRBD1; v_gene: TRBV7-8; abundance: few; j_gene: TRBJ2-7; CDR3nt: TGTGCCAGCAGCGCCGGGACAGGGAACGGCGAGCAGTACTTC; CDR3aa: CASSAGTGNGEQYF